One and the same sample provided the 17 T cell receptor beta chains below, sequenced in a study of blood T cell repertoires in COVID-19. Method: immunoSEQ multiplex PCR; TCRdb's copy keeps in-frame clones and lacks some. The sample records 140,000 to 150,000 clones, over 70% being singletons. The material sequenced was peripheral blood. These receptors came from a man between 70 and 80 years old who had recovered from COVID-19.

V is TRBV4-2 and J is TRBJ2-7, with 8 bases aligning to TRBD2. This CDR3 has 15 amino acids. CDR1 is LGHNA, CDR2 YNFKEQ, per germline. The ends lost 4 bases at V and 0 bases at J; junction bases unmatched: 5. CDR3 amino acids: CASSLRLASSYEQYF. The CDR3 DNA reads TGTGCCAGCAGCCTTCGACTAGCGAGCTCCTACGAGCAGTACTTC.

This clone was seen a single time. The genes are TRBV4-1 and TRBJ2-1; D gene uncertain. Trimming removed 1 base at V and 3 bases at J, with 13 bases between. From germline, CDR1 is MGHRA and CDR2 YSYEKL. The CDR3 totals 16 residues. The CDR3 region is CASSQVLRKDYNEQFF. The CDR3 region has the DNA TGCGCCAGCAGCCAAGTTTTGCGAAAAGACTACAATGAGCAGTTCTTC.

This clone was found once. CDR3 sequence: CASSWSEKLFF. The CDR3 DNA sequence: TGTGCCAGCTCGTGGAGTGAAAAACTGTTTTTT. V usage is TRBV2 and J usage is TRBJ1-4; D is ambiguous. This CDR3 region has 11 residues. V was trimmed by 8 bases and J by 7 bases, leaving 8 bases between them. Germline-derived CDR1 and CDR2 are SNHLY and FYNNEI.

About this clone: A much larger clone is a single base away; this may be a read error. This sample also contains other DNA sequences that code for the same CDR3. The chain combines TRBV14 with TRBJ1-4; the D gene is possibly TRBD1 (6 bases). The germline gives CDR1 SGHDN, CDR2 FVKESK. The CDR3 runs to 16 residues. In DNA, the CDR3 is TGTGCCAGCAGCCAAGTGGGAGGGACACCTAATGAAAAACTATTTTTT. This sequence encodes CASSQVGGTPNEKLFF.

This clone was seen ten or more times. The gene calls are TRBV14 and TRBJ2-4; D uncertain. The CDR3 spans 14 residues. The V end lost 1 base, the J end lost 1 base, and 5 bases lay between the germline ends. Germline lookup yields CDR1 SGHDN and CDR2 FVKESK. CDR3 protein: CASSQGGAKNIQYF. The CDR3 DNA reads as TGTGCCAGCAGCCAAGGCGGTGCCAAAAACATTCAGTACTTC.

The CDR3 DNA sequence: TGCGCCAGCACCAACATGGACAGGGGGTCTCAGCCCCAGCATTTT. Its protein is CASTNMDRGSQPQHF. This chain joins TRBV10-2 and TRBJ1-5; 10 positions agree with TRBD1. This CDR3 contains 15 residues. CDR1 and CDR2 (germline): WSHSY, SAAADI. V lost 7 bases to trimming and J lost 6 bases; unmatched junction nucleotides: 9.

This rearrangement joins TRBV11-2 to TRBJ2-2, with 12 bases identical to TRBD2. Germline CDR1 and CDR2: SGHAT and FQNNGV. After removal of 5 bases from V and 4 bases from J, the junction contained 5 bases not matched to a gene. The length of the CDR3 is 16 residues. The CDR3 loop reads CASSLLTSGSTGELFF. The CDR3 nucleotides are TGTGCCAGCAGCCTCTTGACTAGCGGGAGCACCGGGGAGCTGTTTTTT.

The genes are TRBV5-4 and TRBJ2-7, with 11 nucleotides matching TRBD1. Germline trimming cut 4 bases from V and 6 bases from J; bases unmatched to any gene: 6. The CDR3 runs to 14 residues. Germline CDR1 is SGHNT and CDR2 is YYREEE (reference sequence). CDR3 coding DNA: TGTGCCAGCAGCACCGGGACAGGGGGTTTCGAGCAGTACTTC. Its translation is CASSTGTGGFEQYF.

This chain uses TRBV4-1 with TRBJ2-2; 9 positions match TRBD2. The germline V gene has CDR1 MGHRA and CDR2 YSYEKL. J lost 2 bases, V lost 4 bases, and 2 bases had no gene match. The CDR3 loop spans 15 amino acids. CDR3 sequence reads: CASSLTSGNTGELFF. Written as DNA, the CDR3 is TGCGCCAGCAGCCTGACTAGCGGAAACACCGGGGAGCTGTTTTTT.

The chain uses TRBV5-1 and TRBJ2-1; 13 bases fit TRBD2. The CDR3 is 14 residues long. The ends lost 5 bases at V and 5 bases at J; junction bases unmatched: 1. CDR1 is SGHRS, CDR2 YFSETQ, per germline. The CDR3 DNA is TGCGCCAGCAGGGGACTAGCGGGGAACAATGAGCAGTTCTTC. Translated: CASRGLAGNNEQFF. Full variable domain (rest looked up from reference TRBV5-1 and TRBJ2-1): KAGVTQTPRYLIKTRGQQVTLSCSPISGHRSVSWYQQTPGQGLQFLFEYFSETQRNKGNFPGRFSGRQFSNSRSEMNVSTLELGDSALYLCASRGLAGNNEQFFGPGTRLTVL.

The DNA of the CDR3 is TGTGCCAGCAGGTCCTACAGGACCCCAGGAAACACCATATATTTT. Protein: CASRSYRTPGNTIYF. The chain combines TRBV7-9 with TRBJ1-3; D perhaps matches TRBD1 (5 bases). Trimming left V 6 bases short and J 4 bases short, with 16 bases between. Germline CDR1 is SEHNR and CDR2 is FQNEAQ (reference sequence). The CDR3 consists of 15 residues.

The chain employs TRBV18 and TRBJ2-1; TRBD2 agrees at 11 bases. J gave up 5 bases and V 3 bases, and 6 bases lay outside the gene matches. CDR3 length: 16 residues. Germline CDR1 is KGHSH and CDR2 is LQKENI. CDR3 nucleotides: TGTGCCAGCTCACCTTTTAGCGGGAGGGATAACAATGAGCAGTTCTTC. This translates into CASSPFSGRDNNEQFF.

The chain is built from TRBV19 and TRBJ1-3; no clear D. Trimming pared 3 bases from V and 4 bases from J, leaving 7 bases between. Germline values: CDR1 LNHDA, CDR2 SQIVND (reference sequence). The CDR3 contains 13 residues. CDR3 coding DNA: TGTGCCAGTAGTATCGGGTCAGGAAACACCATATATTTT. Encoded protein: CASSIGSGNTIYF.

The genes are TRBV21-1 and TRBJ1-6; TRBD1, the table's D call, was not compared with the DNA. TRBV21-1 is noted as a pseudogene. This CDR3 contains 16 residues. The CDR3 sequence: CASTYGQVIGNSPLHF. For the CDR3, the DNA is TGTGCCAGCACCTACGGACAGGTGATTGGGAATTCACCCCTCCACTTT.

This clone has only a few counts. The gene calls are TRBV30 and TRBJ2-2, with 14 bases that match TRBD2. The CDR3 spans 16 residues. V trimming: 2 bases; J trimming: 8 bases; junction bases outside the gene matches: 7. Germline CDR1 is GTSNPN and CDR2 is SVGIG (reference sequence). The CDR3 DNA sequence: TGTGCCTGGAGTCGGACTAGCGGGAGGCTCGGGGGGGAGCTGTTTTTT. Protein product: CAWSRTSGRLGGELFF.

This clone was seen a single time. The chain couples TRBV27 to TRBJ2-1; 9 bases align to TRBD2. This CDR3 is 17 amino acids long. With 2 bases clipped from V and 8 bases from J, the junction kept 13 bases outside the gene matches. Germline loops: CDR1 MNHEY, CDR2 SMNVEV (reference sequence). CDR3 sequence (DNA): TGTGCCAGCAGTTTAGGGGGGGGGCTAGCGGGACGCTATGAGCAGTTCTTC. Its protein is CASSLGGGLAGRYEQFF.

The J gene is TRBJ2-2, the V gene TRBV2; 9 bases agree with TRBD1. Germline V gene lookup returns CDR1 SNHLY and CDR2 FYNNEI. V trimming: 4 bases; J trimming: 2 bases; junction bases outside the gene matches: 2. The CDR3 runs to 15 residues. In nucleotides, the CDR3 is TGTGCCAGCAGTGGGGACAGGGATAACACCGGGGAGCTGTTTTTT. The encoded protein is CASSGDRDNTGELFF.